A selection of T cell receptor beta chains follows, all from one sample in a study of metastatic and nonmetastatic thyroid tumors. With MiXCR, TCRdb reprocessed the PCR reads. The top ten clones hold approximately 10% of a sample with some 11,000 clones, under 30% of them seen once. The sample comprised tumor tissue. The receptor source for this set is a male donor with papillary thyroid cancer or a benign thyroid nodule (not recorded which). Some clones in this sample may be carry-over from other donors' samples. CDR3s include the opening cysteine and the closing phenylalanine or tryptophan. D genes are given only for firm matches. Expanded clones are given a class, and other clones once, few, many or no size at all.

>TRBJ2-3|TRBV7-9|-|many
TGTGCCAGCAGGCGAAGCACAGATACGCAGTATTTT
CASRRSTDTQYF
>TRBJ1-6|TRBV27|-|few
TGTGCCAGCAGTTATAGCGTTAATTCACCCCTCCACTTT
CASSYSVNSPLHF
>TRBJ1-5|TRBV12-3/TRBV12-4|-|-
TGTGCCAGCCGATTACGCGCCAATCAGCCCCAGCATTTT
CASRLRANQPQHF
>TRBJ2-1|TRBV9|-|medium-sized
TGTGCCAGCAGCGTAGCTTGGGCGAGCTCCTACAATGAGCAGTTCTTC
CASSVAWASSYNEQFF
>TRBJ1-1|TRBV6-1|TRBD1|medium-sized
TGTGCCAGCAGGGGCTACAGGGGGCAAGACACTGAAGCTTTCTTT
CASRGYRGQDTEAFF
>TRBJ2-1|TRBV6-2/TRBV6-3|TRBD2|-
TGTGCCAGCAGCTACTCCAAACCCAGCGGGAGGACCAAAAATGAGCAGTTCTTC
CASSYSKPSGRTKNEQFF
>TRBJ2-1|TRBV29-1|TRBD2|many
TGCAGCGTTGATGGGACTAGCGGGAGCGATGAGCAGTTCTTC
CSVDGTSGSDEQFF
>TRBJ2-7|TRBV3-1|TRBD1|many
TGTGCCAGCAGCCAACGGACAGGGGAGCAGTACTTC
CASSQRTGEQYF
>TRBJ1-3|TRBV5-1|-|-
TGCGCCAGCAGCCCCCAGGGGACTGGAAACACCATATATTTT
CASSPQGTGNTIYF
>TRBJ2-7|TRBV19|TRBD1|-
TGTGCCAGTACCCGGGGACAGGGTTACGAGCAGTACTTC
CASTRGQGYEQYF
>TRBJ2-7|TRBV28|TRBD1|few
TGTGCCAGCAGCCCTGCCAGGGGGCTATATGTGCAGTACTTC
CASSPARGLYVQYF
>TRBJ1-1|TRBV6-1|-|few
TGTGCCAGCAGTGCATCGGGACTGAACACTGAAGCTTTCTTT
CASSASGLNTEAFF
>TRBJ1-6|TRBV4-1|TRBD1|many
TGCGCCAGCAGCCAAGATAAGTGGCAGGGGGTAAATTCACCCCTCCACTTT
CASSQDKWQGVNSPLHF
>TRBJ2-1|TRBV6-2/TRBV6-3|TRBD1|few
TGTGCCAGCAGTTACGGGACAGCCTCGTCCAAGTTTCGTGGGCAGTTCTTC
CASSYGTASSKFRGQFF
>TRBJ2-1|TRBV6-4|TRBD1|-
TGTGCCAGCAGTGATCGGCCGGGACAGGGACCCAATGAGCAGTTCTTC
CASSDRPGQGPNEQFF
>TRBJ2-7|TRBV10-3|-|medium-sized
TGTGCCATCAGTGATTCCGAGGGGGGACCCGGGGGCTACGAGCAGTACTTC
CAISDSEGGPGGYEQYF
>TRBJ2-1|TRBV12-3/TRBV12-4|TRBD2|-
TGTGCCAGCAGGGCGATAGCGGGGTGGGATGAGCAGTTCTTC
CASRAIAGWDEQFF
>TRBJ1-1|TRBV20-1|-|-
TGCAGTGCTATGACCGGGACACAGGTGGACACTGAAGCTTTCTTT
CSAMTGTQVDTEAFF
>TRBJ1-2|TRBV4-1|-|-
TGCGCCAGCAGCCAAGAACGGGGGCTGGGCTATGGCTACACCTTC
CASSQERGLGYGYTF
>TRBJ1-6|TRBV24-1|-|many
TGTGCCACCAGTCGGGGTTCACCCCTCCACTTT
CATSRGSPLHF
>TRBJ1-2|TRBV9|-|medium-sized
TGTGCCAGCACCCTCGACGGACTGGGGGTCTATGGCTACACCTTC
CASTLDGLGVYGYTF
>TRBJ1-2|TRBV18|-|many
TGTGCCAGCTCACCACGTCGCGGCGATGGCTACACCTTC
CASSPRRGDGYTF
>TRBJ2-7|TRBV12-3/TRBV12-4|-|-
TGTGCCATCAGCCGTGACTACGAGCAGTACTTC
CAISRDYEQYF
>TRBJ2-7|TRBV10-1|-|medium-sized
TGCGCCAGCAGTGAGAGGGGGGAACGCGAGCAGTACTTC
CASSERGEREQYF
>TRBJ1-2|TRBV6-5|-|few
TGTGCCAGCAGTTACTCGTGGCAGGGGATCGGTGGCTACACCTTC
CASSYSWQGIGGYTF
>TRBJ1-1|TRBV11-3|TRBD1|-
TGTGCCAGCATCTCCAACAGGGGGGAAGCTTTCTTT
CASISNRGEAFF
>TRBJ2-3|TRBV7-3|-|-
TGTGCCAGCATCTTTATCGGCACAGATACGCAGTATTTT
CASIFIGTDTQYF
>TRBJ2-7|TRBV4-3|TRBD2|-
TGCGCCAGTCCGACTAGCGGGGGCTACTACGAGCAGTACTTC
CASPTSGGYYEQYF
>TRBJ2-3|TRBV6-1|TRBD2|-
TGTGCCATCTGCACAAATAGCGGGGGGAGCACAGATACGCAGTATTTT
CAICTNSGGSTDTQYF
>TRBJ2-7|TRBV28|TRBD2|-
TGTGCCAGCAGGCCCGACAGTGGAGGCGGGAGGGAGCAGTACTTC
CASRPDSGGGREQYF
>TRBJ2-7|TRBV7-2|TRBD1|-
TGTGCCAGCAGCCAACCGACAGGGGTAAGCTACGAGCAGTACTTC
CASSQPTGVSYEQYF
>TRBJ2-7|TRBV4-2|-|once
TGTGCCAGCAGCCAACGGGACTCGCCAGAGCAGTACTTC
CASSQRDSPEQYF
>TRBJ1-2|TRBV2|TRBD1|medium-sized
TGTGCCAGCTTGGGACAGGTTGCCTATGGCTACACCTTC
CASLGQVAYGYTF